These T cell receptor beta chains were read from a single sample in a study of blood T cell repertoires in COVID-19. Clones were read by immunoSEQ multiplex PCR, and TCRdb kept only the in-frame ones, dropping some. The sample has tens of thousands of clones, 70% to 90% seen once. Sequenced input: peripheral blood. Receptor source: a man between 60 and 75 years old with acute or convalescent COVID-19. Both conserved end residues are trimmed from each CDR3.

>14|TRBJ1-6|TRBV4-2
ASSQDTGQPNSPLH
>13|TRBJ2-7|TRBV5-6
ASSLYGDRGDEQY
>17|TRBJ1-4|TRBV14
ASSQDQGRGFATNEKLF
>13|TRBJ1-3|TRBV6-5
ASSYEGTSGNTIY
>11|TRBJ2-7|TRBV11-3
ASSLTGAGEQY
>13|TRBJ1-3|TRBV4-2
ASSPIDASGNTIY
>12|TRBJ1-5|TRBV6-5
ASSYDDRTQPQH
>12|TRBJ1-6|TRBV11-2
ASSFRGHASPLH
>14|TRBJ2-3|TRBV3-1/TRBV3-2
ASTPRGTPGTDTQY
>12|TRBJ1-4|TRBV3-1/TRBV3-2
ASSSNEPNEKLF
>11|TRBJ2-7|TRBV19
ASSPLMGHEQY
>15|TRBJ1-1|TRBV22-1
PGSAGIRGPMNTEAF
>13|TRBJ1-6|TRBV5-1
ASSLGQVYNSPLH
>10|TRBJ2-3|TRBV19
ASREGPDTQY
>14|TRBJ2-2|TRBV6-1
ASSEAAGALTGELF
>13|TRBJ1-3|TRBV5-4
ASSSFRGAGNTIY
>14|TRBJ2-3|TRBV5-1
ASSLSGWGGTDTQY
>11|TRBJ1-2|TRBV18
ASSPLGSDGYT
>12|TRBJ2-2|TRBV6-5
ASHPGQFTGELF
>14|TRBJ2-6|TRBV3-1/TRBV3-2
ASSPKTDSGANVLT
>13|TRBJ2-1|TRBV5-1
ASSFRAGVTGEQF
>13|TRBJ1-2|TRBV6-6
ASSYSAGSIYGYT
>11|TRBJ1-4|TRBV30
AVTGGVHEKLF
>14|TRBJ2-7|TRBV27
ASSRVSGGANYEQY
>13|TRBJ2-7|TRBV20-1
SASRKRGTTYEQY
>12|TRBJ1-2|TRBV6-6
ASSIDRVTYGYT
>17|TRBJ1-5|TRBV4-1
ASSQTQAGGDVSNQPQH
>14|TRBJ2-3|TRBV5-1
ASSITGSASTDTQY
>13|TRBJ1-6|TRBV5-1
ASSLDPGNNSPLH
>14|TRBJ1-2|TRBV7-9
ASSSVSGITNYGYT
>14|TRBJ1-2|TRBV2
ASSERLLNLIYGYT
>13|TRBJ1-2|TRBV3-1/TRBV3-2
ASSQGLTGGAGYT
>16|TRBJ2-7|TRBV3-1/TRBV3-2
ASSRGLAGGPPNYEQY
>14|TRBJ1-3|TRBV19
ASSGQRGPSGNTIY
>13|TRBJ1-5|TRBV2
ASSGSSQGAQPQH
>12|TRBJ1-1|TRBV5-1
ASSSGQLNTEAF
>11|TRBJ2-7|TRBV6-6
ASSRSVTYEQY
>11|TRBJ2-7|TRBV7-2
ASSLNRAYEQY
>11|TRBJ1-1|TRBV11-2
ASSRTGGLRAF
>13|TRBJ2-7|TRBV6-1
ASSEGRRGAYEQY
>14|TRBJ1-6|TRBV14
ASSQERPLGGSPLH
>14|TRBJ2-2|TRBV27
ASSGPGQGLSGELF
>12|TRBJ2-7|TRBV11-2
ASSSGQFYYEQY
>13|TRBJ2-1|TRBV10-3
AISGPGSSYNEQF
>12|TRBJ1-1|TRBV7-9
ASSFAGGYTEAF
>12|TRBJ2-7|TRBV9
ASSVAQGPYEQY